The T cell receptor beta chain described here comes from a study of control samples from healthy donors and cancer patients. Profiled with immunoSEQ multiplex PCR; TCRdb holds only in-frame clones, not every one. Of approximately 70,000 clones listed, over 65% are singletons. With 5 bases clipped from V and 7 bases from J, the junction kept 10 bases outside the gene matches. Germline loops: CDR1 SEHNR, CDR2 FQNEAQ (reference sequence). The CDR3 is made up of 16 amino acids. Material: blood. This clonotype originated in a man aged 50 to 60 in good health. The chain carries TRBV7-9 and TRBJ2-1, with TRBD2 matching over 11 bases. As DNA, the CDR3 is TGTGCCAGCAGCCAACTACTAGCGGGAGCGGTAAATGAGCAGTTCTTC. As protein: CASSQLLAGAVNEQFF.